Detailed here is one T cell receptor beta chain. Its antigen is undetermined. One junction end disagrees with the germline gene, perhaps due to a read error. Germline assignment: CDR1 ENHRY and CDR2 SYGVKD. The CDR3 has 13 amino acids. The source of the sample is a study of OX40 agonist ivuxolimab in advanced cancers. General observations from the study: Blood T cells, both CD4+ and CD8+, expanded clonally by week 6 at 0.1 to 3.0 mg/kg.

Profiled with immunoSEQ multiplex PCR; TCRdb holds only in-frame clones, not every one. This sample has nearly 45,000 clones, with around 90% found just once. This receptor was obtained from an adult with an advanced solid tumor such as melanoma, head and neck, liver or kidney cancer. The sample here was CD4+ or CD8+ T cells sorted from blood, taken in a trial of the OX40 agonist ivuxolimab. The chain employs TRBV10-3 and TRBJ1-1; D remains ambiguous. In nucleotides, the CDR3 is TGTGCCAGCAGTTACACAGAGAACACTGAAGCTTTCTTT. Amino acids: CASSYTENTEAFF.